The present T cell receptor beta chain was sequenced within a study of blood T cell repertoires in COVID-19. Overall study: T cells, B-cell-depleted T cells, or PBMCs provided the cDNA or gDNA that served as material.

The table came from immunoSEQ multiplex PCR; TCRdb's copy has only in-frame clones and leaves some out. Here the sample spans approximately 310,000 clones, 85% being singletons. This CDR3 comprises 15 residues. Trimming took off 5 bases at V and 0 bases at J, with 8 bases between the two ends. Germline V CDR1 and CDR2: MNHEY, SMNVEV (reference sequence). Researchers sorted participants into cohorts using their self-reported clinical history. In the 2 weeks before study entry, exposed participants met a COVID-19 case, which was PCR-confirmed or clinician-diagnosed. The source is a woman under 40 who had been exposed to COVID-19. The J gene is TRBJ2-6, the V gene TRBV27, with no clear D. Sequences were obtained from PBMCs or T cells enriched from blood (not recorded which). The CDR3 DNA reads as TGTGCCAGCAGTACCCTCGGCTCTGGGGCCAACGTCCTGACTTTC. It specifies CASSTLGSGANVLTF. Complete variable domain (other parts from reference TRBV27 and TRBJ2-6): EAQVTQNPRYLITVTGKKLTVTCSQNMNHEYMSWYRQDPGLGLRQIYYSMNVEVTDKGDVPEGYKVSRKEKRNFPLILESPSPNQTSLYFCASSTLGSGANVLTFGAGSRLTVL.